This TCR beta chain appears in the sequencing data of a study of T-cell reconstitution after alpha-beta-depleted transplantation in children. The V end lost 6 bases, the J end lost 0 bases, and 21 bases lay between the germline ends. Per germline, CDR1 SGHVS and CDR2 FQNEAQ. The CDR3 is 18 residues long. Preparation of the TCRbeta library used unique molecular identifiers. Each CDR3 protein gets one entry after TCRdb re-called the PCR reads with MiXCR. The table has a few hundred thousand distinct CDR3 sequences, around 21% seen once; the top ten hold approximately 3.9%. The clonotype originates from a human donor who donated a stem cell graft to a child with acute myeloid leukemia. The chain employs TRBV7-8 and TRBJ2-1; D is possibly TRBD2 (6 bases). Sequencing was performed on PBMCs from the stem cell graft donor, taken from the stem cell graft. CDR3 region: CASSSRRDSYRSYNEQFF. CDR3 in DNA: TGTGCCAGCAGTAGCAGAAGGGACTCATATCGCTCCTACAATGAGCAGTTCTTC.